Following are 28 T cell receptor beta chains from one sample sequenced in a study of T cell repertoires in cytomegalovirus infection. Via MiXCR, TCRdb re-called the reads, giving one row per CDR3 protein. The sample holds hundreds of thousands of distinct CDR3 sequences; roughly a quarter are singletons and the top ten take less than 9.5%. Sequencing was done on a sample of CD8+ T cells from PBMCs. These TCRs come from a human donor in good health (CMV status not recorded). Some clones in this sample may be carry-over from other donors' samples.

This clonotype was picked up a small number of times. As DNA, the CDR3 is TGTGCCAGCAGCTCCCTTAGCGGGGGGGAGTACAATGAGCAGTTCTTC. Its translation is CASSSLSGGEYNEQFF. The chain joins TRBV7-2 to TRBJ2-1; 11 bases are shared with TRBD2. The germline V gene has CDR1 SGHTA and CDR2 FQGNSA. J was trimmed by 4 bases and V by 4 bases; bases with no gene match: 6. The CDR3 is 16 residues long.

Notes on this clonotype: A much larger clone lies a single base off, so this may be a read error. V and J are TRBV7-8 and TRBJ2-5; TRBD2 matches 7 bases. The CDR3 totals 17 residues. Germline V gene lookup returns CDR1 SGHVS and CDR2 FQNEAQ. J gave up 1 base and V 0 bases, and 8 bases lay outside the gene matches. Here the CDR3 reads CASSLACSGDFQETQYF. The CDR3 coding sequence is TGTGCCAGCAGCTTAGCGTGCAGCGGGGACTTCCAAGAGACCCAGTACTTC.

This clonotype has a handful of counts. This chain connects TRBV6-1 to TRBJ2-2; no reliable D call. Trimming took off 1 base at V and 1 base at J, with 13 bases between the two ends. This CDR3 contains 17 residues. Per germline, CDR1 MNHNS and CDR2 SASEGT. CDR3 DNA sequence: TGTGCCAGCAGTGAAGATTTCCCAACCCGGAACACCGGGGAGCTGTTTTTT. It specifies CASSEDFPTRNTGELFF.

This clonotype was recorded at least ten times. This chain links TRBV7-2 with TRBJ2-7; 13 positions match TRBD2. The CDR3 has 15 amino acids. The trim removed 7 bases at V and 3 bases at J, leaving 6 bases unmatched. Germline CDR1 is SGHTA and CDR2 is FQGNSA. CDR3 protein: CASTATSGGDYEQYF. CDR3 coding DNA: TGTGCCAGCACCGCCACTAGCGGGGGGGACTACGAGCAGTACTTC.

There are a few counts of this clonotype. V usage is TRBV6-5 and J usage is TRBJ2-7, with 10 bases matching TRBD1. V lost 6 bases and J lost 4; bases outside the gene matches: 9. This CDR3 contains 15 residues. Germline values: CDR1 MNHEY, CDR2 SVGAGI. In nucleotides, the CDR3 is TGTGCCAGCAGCCCGGACAGGGGGTCTTTTTACGAGCAGTACTTC. As protein: CASSPDRGSFYEQYF.

CDR3 residues: CAISKAGTGLPYEQYF. In DNA form, the CDR3 reads TGTGCCATCAGTAAAGCCGGGACAGGGCTCCCCTACGAGCAGTACTTC. This chain links TRBV10-3 with TRBJ2-7; 9 bases agree with TRBD1. CDR1 and CDR2 (germline): ENHRY, SYGVKD. V gave up 5 bases and J gave up 2 bases; unmatched junction bases: 10. The CDR3 extends over 16 amino acids.

This clonotype was picked up many times. The chain is built from TRBV7-2 and TRBJ2-3; TRBD2 matches 11 bases. The CDR3 is 15 amino acids. Germline V CDR1 and CDR2: SGHTA, FQGNSA. V was pared by 4 bases and J by 5 bases, with 5 bases of the junction left unmatched. The CDR3 coding sequence is TGTGCCAGCAGCTCTAGCGGGGGGTTCGGAGATACGCAGTATTTT. Translating it yields CASSSSGGFGDTQYF.

This clonotype was seen a few times. The rearrangement links TRBV6-6 to TRBJ2-7; D ambiguous. V shed 2 bases and J shed 5 bases, with 7 bases lying between them. The CDR3 is made up of 12 amino acids. The V gene's germline CDR1 is MNHNY and CDR2 SVGAGI (reference sequence). The DNA for the CDR3 is TGTGCCAGCAGTTACGGCCTTGACGAGCAGTACGTC. Residues: CASSYGLDEQYV.

The chain uses TRBV4-1 and TRBJ2-7, with 10 positions matching TRBD1. V lost 4 bases, J lost 5 bases, and 8 bases stayed unmatched. Per germline, CDR1 MGHRA and CDR2 YSYEKL. This CDR3 is 15 amino acids long. The CDR3 region is CASSPPTGGFHEQYF. The CDR3 DNA sequence: TGCGCCAGCAGCCCCCCGACAGGGGGCTTCCACGAGCAGTACTTC.

Only a few counts were recorded for this clonotype. The J gene is TRBJ2-1, the V gene TRBV6-2 or TRBV6-3; 11 bases are a match to TRBD2. V gave up 6 bases and J gave up 11 bases; unmatched junction bases: 3. Germline CDR1 MNHEY, CDR2 SVGEGT. There are 12 residues in the CDR3. CDR3 sequence (DNA): TGTGCCAGCAGCCCTAGCGGGGGGAAGCAGTTCTTC. Translating gives CASSPSGGKQFF.

The J gene is TRBJ2-7, the V gene TRBV14; D is undetermined. CDR1 and CDR2 from the germline V gene are SGHDN and FVKESK. V was pared by 3 bases and J by 5 bases, with 5 bases between. The CDR3 is made up of 11 amino acids. CDR3 residues: CASSHIDEQYF. CDR3 DNA: TGTGCCAGCAGCCACATCGACGAGCAGTACTTC.

This chain joins TRBV20-1 and TRBJ1-6; no definite D call. The CDR3 has 16 residues. Trimming removed 5 bases from V and 5 bases from J, with 19 bases in between. Germline lookup yields CDR1 DFQATT and CDR2 SNEGSKA (reference sequence). The CDR3, as DNA: TGCAGTGCTGAGAAGACGGATACAGCAAATAATTCACCCCTCCACTTT. Protein sequence: CSAEKTDTANNSPLHF.

This clonotype was found many times. V and J are TRBV7-2 and TRBJ2-5, with D possibly matching TRBD2 (7 bases). Per germline, CDR1 SGHTA and CDR2 FQGNSA. V was shortened by 5 bases and J by 3 bases, with 16 bases between the two germline ends. The CDR3 loop spans 15 amino acids. The CDR3 DNA is TGTGCCAGCAGCCACTCCCGGGGGGCAGAAGAGACCCAGTACTTC. Its translation is CASSHSRGAEETQYF. The full variable domain, with the rest looked up from reference TRBV7-2 and TRBJ2-5, is GAGVSQSPSNKVTEKGKDVELRCDPISGHTALYWYRQSLGQGLEFLIYFQGNSAPDKSGLPSDRFSAERTGGSVSTLTIQRTQQEDSAVYLCASSHSRGAEETQYFGPGTRLLVL.

Only a few counts were recorded for this clonotype. V is TRBV6-2 or TRBV6-3 and J is TRBJ2-1, with D perhaps given as TRBD1 or TRBD2 (5 bases each). Trimming removed 6 bases at V and 4 bases at J, with 13 bases between. Germline CDR1 and CDR2: MNHEY and SVGEGT. This CDR3 has 14 amino acids. DNA of the CDR3: TGTGCCAGCAGGGGGACCCATGAATACAATGAGCAGTTCTTC. Translated: CASRGTHEYNEQFF.

The V gene is TRBV7-9, the J gene TRBJ2-7; no clear D gene. CDR1 is SEHNR and CDR2 is FQNEAQ in the germline V gene (reference sequence). V shed 5 bases and J shed 3 bases, with 8 bases lying between them. This CDR3 has 12 residues. CDR3 in amino acids: CASSDEGYEQYV. CDR3 nucleotide sequence: TGTGCCAGCAGCGACGAAGGCTACGAGCAGTACGTC.

V is TRBV6-2 or TRBV6-3 and J is TRBJ2-7; the match to TRBD2 covers 11 bases. This CDR3 region has 15 residues. J gave up 3 bases and V 8 bases, and 9 bases lay outside the gene matches. CDR1 MNHEY and CDR2 SVGEGT come from the germline V gene. This chain's CDR3 is CASRFTSGGNYEQYV. The CDR3, as DNA: TGTGCCAGCCGCTTTACTAGCGGGGGAAACTACGAGCAGTACGTC.

This clonotype was picked up many times. The chain joins TRBV14 to TRBJ2-1; TRBD2 is a possible D gene (5 bases). CDR3 length: 15 amino acids. V was shortened by 4 bases and J by 2 bases, with 12 bases between the two germline ends. From germline, CDR1 is SGHDN and CDR2 FVKESK. The CDR3 here is CASSRTGVAYNEQFF. The DNA for the CDR3 is TGTGCCAGCAGCCGGACCGGGGTCGCCTACAATGAGCAGTTCTTC.

This clonotype has ten or more counts. The V and J genes are TRBV7-2 and TRBJ2-1; 9 nucleotides agree with TRBD1. After removal of 1 base from V and 4 bases from J, the junction contained 2 bases not matched to a gene. The CDR3 runs 15 residues. The germline gives CDR1 SGHTA, CDR2 FQGNSA. In DNA, the CDR3 is TGTGCCAGCAGCTTAGTGGGACAGGGTTACAATGAGCAGTTCTTC. Encoded protein: CASSLVGQGYNEQFF.

This clonotype turned up a few times. The chain joins TRBV27 to TRBJ2-5; TRBD2 aligns across 12 bases. The CDR3 runs to 14 residues. The germline V gene encodes CDR1 MNHEY and CDR2 SMNVEV (reference sequence). Losses at the gene ends were 6 bases for V and 5 bases for J; bases not matched to a gene: 4. DNA for the CDR3: TGTGCCAGCAGAGCCGGGACTAGCGGGGAGACCCAGTACTTC. Residues: CASRAGTSGETQYF.

This clonotype was seen ten or more times. The genes are TRBV7-2 and TRBJ1-5, with 8 bases lining up with TRBD1. The V gene end was trimmed by 5 bases and the J gene end by 3 bases; junction bases not matched to a gene: 12. Looked up from germline, CDR1 is SGHTA and CDR2 is FQGNSA. The CDR3 loop spans 17 amino acids. The CDR3 DNA reads as TGTGCCAGCAGCCGACCAGGGGGCTCTTTGATCAATCAGCCCCAGCATTTT. This sequence encodes CASSRPGGSLINQPQHF.

DNA for the CDR3: TGTGCCAGCAGCCGAGTCCGGGGGGCCCAAGAGACCCAGTACTTC. Amino acids: CASSRVRGAQETQYF. The chain carries TRBV3-1 and TRBJ2-5; D perhaps matches TRBD2 (7 bases). Trimming took off 4 bases at V and 1 base at J, with 13 bases between the two ends. This CDR3 is 15 amino acids long. Germline-derived CDR1 and CDR2 are LGHDT and YNNKEL (reference sequence).

The gene calls are TRBV5-6 and TRBJ2-1; no firm D call. Germline CDR1 and CDR2: SGHDT and YYEEEE. V lost 4 bases, J lost 8 bases, and 13 bases lay in between. The CDR3 is made up of 13 amino acids. The CDR3 region is CASSPAPGDEQFF. DNA of the CDR3: TGTGCCAGCAGCCCCGCGCCAGGCGATGAGCAGTTCTTC.

Notes on this clonotype: A much larger clone differs by one base, so this may be a read error. V is TRBV6-2 or TRBV6-3 and J is TRBJ1-1, with D unresolved. Germline CDR1 is MNHEY and CDR2 is SVGEGT. The germline V and J ends were trimmed by 10 bases and 1 base, with 22 bases remaining between them. The CDR3 extends over 16 amino acids. CDR3 in amino acids: CANSPYKSGANTEAFF. The CDR3 DNA reads TGTGCCAACAGCCCTTACAAGTCGGGCGCGAACACTGAAGCTTTCTTT.

This chain links TRBV7-2 with TRBJ2-2; 9 bases are shared with TRBD1. Per the germline V gene, CDR1 is SGHTA and CDR2 is FQGNSA. The junction had 4 bases not matched to a gene; V was cut back by 2 bases and J by 0 bases. This CDR3 is 17 amino acids long. CDR3 sequence (DNA): TGTGCCAGCAGCTTATGGACAGGGGCTTCGAACACCGGGGAGCTGTTTTTT. Its protein product is CASSLWTGASNTGELFF.

About this clonotype: This may be a read error: a much more frequent sequence differs by one nucleotide. The chain couples TRBV7-2 to TRBJ2-1; D is unresolved. This CDR3 region has 13 residues. Germline V gene data show CDR1 as SGHTA and CDR2 as FQGNSA. For the CDR3, the DNA is TGTGCCGGCAGCTCGGAGCCCTACAATGAGCAGTTCTTC. Residues: CAGSSEPYNEQFF.

This clonotype has just a few counts. The J gene is TRBJ1-1, the V gene TRBV10-3; D unresolved. The germline gives CDR1 ENHRY, CDR2 SYGVKD. CDR3 length: 14 residues. Trimming took off 2 bases at V and 3 bases at J, with 10 bases between the two ends. CDR3 region: CAISEGTWDTEAFF. CDR3 DNA: TGTGCCATCAGTGAGGGTACGTGGGACACTGAAGCTTTCTTT.

This clonotype was observed a few times. This chain joins TRBV28 and TRBJ1-5; D perhaps matches TRBD1 (5 bases). In germline, CDR1 is MDHEN, CDR2 SYDVKM. The CDR3 length is 13 residues. CDR3 in DNA: TGTGCTGCCCGGGGACGGACCAATCAGCCCCAGCATTTT. Residues: CAARGRTNQPQHF.

This clonotype was counted many times. CDR3 region: CASSSYSTGIDEQFF. Written as DNA, the CDR3 is TGTGCCAGCAGTTCCTATTCGACAGGGATCGATGAGCAGTTCTTC. The chain couples TRBV27 to TRBJ2-1; TRBD1 aligns across 7 bases. V lost 4 bases to trimming and J lost 8 bases; unmatched junction nucleotides: 11. The germline CDR1 and CDR2 sequences are MNHEY and SMNVEV (reference sequence). CDR3 length equals 15 residues.